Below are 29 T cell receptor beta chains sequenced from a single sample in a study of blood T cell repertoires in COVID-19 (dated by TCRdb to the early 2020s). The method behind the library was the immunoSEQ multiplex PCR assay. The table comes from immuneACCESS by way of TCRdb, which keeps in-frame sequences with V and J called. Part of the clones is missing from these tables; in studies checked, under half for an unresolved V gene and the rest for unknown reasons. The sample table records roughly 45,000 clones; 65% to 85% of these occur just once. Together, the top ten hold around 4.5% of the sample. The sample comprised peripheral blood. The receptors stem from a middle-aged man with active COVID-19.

The CDR3 coding sequence is TGCGCCAGCAGCCAAGAGGACGGGGGGGCCTTCCGCGGTGAGCAGTTCTTC. Translated, it gives CASSQEDGGAFRGEQFF. The V and J genes are TRBV4-1 and TRBJ2-1; 8 positions match TRBD2. CDR1 and CDR2 from the germline V gene are MGHRA and YSYEKL. Unmatched junction bases numbered 13, after V lost 0 bases and J lost 9 bases. The CDR3 loop spans 17 amino acids.

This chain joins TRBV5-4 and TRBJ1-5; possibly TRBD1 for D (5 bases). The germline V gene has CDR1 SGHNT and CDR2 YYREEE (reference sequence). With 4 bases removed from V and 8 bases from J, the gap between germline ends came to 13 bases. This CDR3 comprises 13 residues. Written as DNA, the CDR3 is TGTGCCAGCAGCCCCTGGGGGGGGGAGCCCCAGCATTTT. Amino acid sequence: CASSPWGGEPQHF.

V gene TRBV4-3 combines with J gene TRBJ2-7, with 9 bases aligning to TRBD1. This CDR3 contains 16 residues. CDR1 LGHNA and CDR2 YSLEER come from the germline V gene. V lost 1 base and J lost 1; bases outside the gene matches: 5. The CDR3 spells CASSQGWTGESYEQYF. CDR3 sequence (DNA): TGCGCCAGCAGCCAAGGGTGGACAGGGGAATCCTACGAGCAGTACTTC.

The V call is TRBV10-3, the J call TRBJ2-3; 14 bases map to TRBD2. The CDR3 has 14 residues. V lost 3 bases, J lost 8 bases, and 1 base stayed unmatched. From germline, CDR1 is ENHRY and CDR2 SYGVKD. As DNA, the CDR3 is TGTGCCATCAGTGATGGGACTAGCGGGGGTACGCAGTATTTT. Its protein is CAISDGTSGGTQYF.

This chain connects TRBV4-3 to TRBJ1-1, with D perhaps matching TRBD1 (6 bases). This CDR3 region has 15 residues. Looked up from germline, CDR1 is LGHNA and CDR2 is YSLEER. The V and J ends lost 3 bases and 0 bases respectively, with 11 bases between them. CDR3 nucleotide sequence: TGCGCCAGCAGCCAGCATGACAGGTTGAACACTGAAGCTTTCTTT. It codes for CASSQHDRLNTEAFF.

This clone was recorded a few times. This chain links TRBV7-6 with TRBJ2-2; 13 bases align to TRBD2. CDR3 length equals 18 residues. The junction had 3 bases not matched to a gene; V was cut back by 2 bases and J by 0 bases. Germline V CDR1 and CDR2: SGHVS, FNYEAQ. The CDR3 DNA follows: TGTGCCAGCAGCTTACCACTAGCGGGGGGGCCGAACACCGGGGAGCTGTTTTTT. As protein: CASSLPLAGGPNTGELFF.

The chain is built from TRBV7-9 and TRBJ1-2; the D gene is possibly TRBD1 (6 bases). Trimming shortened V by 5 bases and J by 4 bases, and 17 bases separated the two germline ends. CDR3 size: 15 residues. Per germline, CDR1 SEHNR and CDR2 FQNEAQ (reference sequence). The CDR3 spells CASSARTAAAYGYTF. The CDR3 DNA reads TGTGCCAGCAGCGCTCGGACAGCCGCCGCCTATGGCTACACCTTC. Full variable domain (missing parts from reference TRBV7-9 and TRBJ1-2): DTGVSQNPRHKITKRGQNVTFRCDPISEHNRLYWYRQTLGQGPEFLTYFQNEAQLEKSRLLSDRFSAERPKGSFSTLEIQRTEQGDSAMYLCASSARTAAAYGYTFGSGTRLTVV.

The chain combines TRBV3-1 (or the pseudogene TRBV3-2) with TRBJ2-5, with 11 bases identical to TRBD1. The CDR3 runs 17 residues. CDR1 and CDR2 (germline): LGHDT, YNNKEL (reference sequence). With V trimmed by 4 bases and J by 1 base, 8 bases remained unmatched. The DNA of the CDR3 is TGTGCCAGCAGCCCCGGCCCGGACAGGGGGCGCCAAGAGACCCAGTACTTC. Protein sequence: CASSPGPDRGRQETQYF.

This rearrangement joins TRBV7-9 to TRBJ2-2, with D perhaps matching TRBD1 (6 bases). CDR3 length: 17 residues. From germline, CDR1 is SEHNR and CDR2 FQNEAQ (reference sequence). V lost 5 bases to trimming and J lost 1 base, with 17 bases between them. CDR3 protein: CASSPRTATKNTGELFF. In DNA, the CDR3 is TGTGCCAGCAGCCCACGGACAGCCACGAAGAACACCGGGGAGCTGTTTTTT.

In DNA form, the CDR3 reads TGTGCCAGCAGTTTCGGGGGGCGCGGAGAGACCCAGTACTTC. Translating gives CASSFGGRGETQYF. The chain is built from TRBV28 and TRBJ2-5; maybe TRBD2 (7 bases). Trimming pared 3 bases from V and 4 bases from J, leaving 12 bases between. Germline V CDR1 and CDR2: MDHEN, SYDVKM. The CDR3 has 14 amino acids.

In DNA form, the CDR3 reads TGTGCCAGCAGTGATCCCCCGGCCGGGGAGCTGTTTTTT. Its translation is CASSDPPAGELFF. The chain is built from TRBV6-1 and TRBJ2-2; D gene ambiguous. V dropped 3 bases and J dropped 6 bases, with 8 bases sitting between them. This CDR3 contains 13 residues. The germline CDR1 and CDR2 sequences are MNHNS and SASEGT.

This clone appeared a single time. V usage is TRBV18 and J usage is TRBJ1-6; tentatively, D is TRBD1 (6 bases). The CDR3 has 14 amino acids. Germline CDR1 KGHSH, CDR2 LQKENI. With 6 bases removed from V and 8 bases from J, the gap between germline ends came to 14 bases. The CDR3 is CASSRGGPDSPLHF. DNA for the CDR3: TGTGCCAGCTCCCGGGGGGGGCCGGATTCACCCCTCCACTTT.

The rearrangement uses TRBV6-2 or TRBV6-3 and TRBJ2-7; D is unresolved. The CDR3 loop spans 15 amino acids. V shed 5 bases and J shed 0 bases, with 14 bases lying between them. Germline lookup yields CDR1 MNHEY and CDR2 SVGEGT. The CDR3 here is CASSLFNAGSYEQYF. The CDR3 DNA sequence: TGTGCCAGCAGTCTTTTTAACGCCGGCTCCTACGAGCAGTACTTC.

As DNA, the CDR3 is TGTGCCAGCAGCTCCCGGGACAGGGGTGAAAAACTGTTTTTT. Its translation is CASSSRDRGEKLFF. The chain couples TRBV11-2 to TRBJ1-4; 10 bases match TRBD1. Germline V CDR1 and CDR2: SGHAT, FQNNGV. The junction had 3 bases not matched to a gene; V was cut back by 4 bases and J by 7 bases. CDR3 length: 14 amino acids. The variable domain in full, completed from reference TRBV11-2 and TRBJ1-4, reads EAGVAQSPRYKIIEKRQSVAFWCNPISGHATLYWYQQILGQGPKLLIQFQNNGVVDDSQLPKDRFSAERLKGVDSTLKIQPAKLEDSAVYLCASSSRDRGEKLFFGSGTQLSVL.

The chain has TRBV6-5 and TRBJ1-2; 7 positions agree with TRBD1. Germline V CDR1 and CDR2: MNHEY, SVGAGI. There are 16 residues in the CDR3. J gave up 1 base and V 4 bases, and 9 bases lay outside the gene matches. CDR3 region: CASSSTGDVYNYGYTF. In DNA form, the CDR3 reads TGTGCCAGCAGTTCTACAGGGGATGTATATAACTATGGCTACACCTTC.

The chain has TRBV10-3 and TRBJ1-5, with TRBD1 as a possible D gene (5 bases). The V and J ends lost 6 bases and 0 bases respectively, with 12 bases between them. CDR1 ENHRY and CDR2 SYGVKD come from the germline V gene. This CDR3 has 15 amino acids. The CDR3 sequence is CAIRRDGNSNQPQHF. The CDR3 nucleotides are TGTGCCATCAGGCGGGACGGAAATAGCAATCAGCCCCAGCATTTT.

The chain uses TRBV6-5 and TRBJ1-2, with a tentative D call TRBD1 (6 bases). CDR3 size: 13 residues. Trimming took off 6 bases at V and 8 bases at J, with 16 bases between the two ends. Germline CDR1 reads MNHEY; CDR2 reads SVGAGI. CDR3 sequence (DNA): TGTGCCAGCAGCGATACAGGGTTCGGGGGCTACACCTTC. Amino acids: CASSDTGFGGYTF.

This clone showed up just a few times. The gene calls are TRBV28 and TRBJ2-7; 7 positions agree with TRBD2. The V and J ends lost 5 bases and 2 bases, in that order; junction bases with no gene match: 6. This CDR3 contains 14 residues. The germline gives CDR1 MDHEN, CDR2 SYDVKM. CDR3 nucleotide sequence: TGTGCCAGCAGTGCTCCCGGGACTACCTACGAGCAGTACTTC. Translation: CASSAPGTTYEQYF. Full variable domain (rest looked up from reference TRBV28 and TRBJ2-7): DVKVTQSSRYLVKRTGEKVFLECVQDMDHENMFWYRQDPGLGLRLIYFSYDVKMKEKGDIPEGYSVSREKKERFSLILESASTNQTSMYLCASSAPGTTYEQYFGPGTRLTVT.

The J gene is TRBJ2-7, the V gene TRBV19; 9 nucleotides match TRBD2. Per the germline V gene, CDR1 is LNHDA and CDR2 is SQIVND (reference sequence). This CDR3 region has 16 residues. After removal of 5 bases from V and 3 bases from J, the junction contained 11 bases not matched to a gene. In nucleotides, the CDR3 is TGTGCCAGTAGTTCCATCGCCGCAGCGGGGGGCTACGAGCAGTACTTC. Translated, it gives CASSSIAAAGGYEQYF.

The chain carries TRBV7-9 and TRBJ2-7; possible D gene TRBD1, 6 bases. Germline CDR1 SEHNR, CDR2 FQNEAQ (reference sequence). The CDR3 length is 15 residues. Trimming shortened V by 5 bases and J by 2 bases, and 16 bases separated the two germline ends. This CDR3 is CASSTGHPGPYEQYF. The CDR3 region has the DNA TGTGCCAGCAGCACGGGACATCCCGGGCCCTACGAGCAGTACTTC.

Here the CDR3 reads CASSHGTAYQPQHF. The DNA of the CDR3 is TGTGCCAGCAGCCACGGGACAGCCTATCAGCCCCAGCATTTT. The chain uses TRBV5-6 and TRBJ1-5, with 7 bases that match TRBD1. Trimming at V came to 4 bases and at J to 5 bases, leaving 6 bases not matched to a gene. CDR1 and CDR2 (germline): SGHDT, YYEEEE. This CDR3 is built from 14 residues.

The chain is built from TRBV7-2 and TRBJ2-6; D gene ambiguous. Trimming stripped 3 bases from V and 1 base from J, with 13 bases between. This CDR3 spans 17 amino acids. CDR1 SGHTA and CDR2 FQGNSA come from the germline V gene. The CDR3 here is CASSFPKERSGANVLTF. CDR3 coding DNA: TGTGCCAGCAGCTTCCCAAAGGAGAGATCTGGGGCCAACGTCCTGACTTTC.

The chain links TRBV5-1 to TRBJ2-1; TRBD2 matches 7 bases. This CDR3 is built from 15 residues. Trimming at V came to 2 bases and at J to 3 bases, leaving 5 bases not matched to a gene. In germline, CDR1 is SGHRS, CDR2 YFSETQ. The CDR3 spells CASSLGGGDYNEQFF. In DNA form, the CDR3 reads TGCGCCAGCAGCTTAGGTGGGGGGGACTACAATGAGCAGTTCTTC.

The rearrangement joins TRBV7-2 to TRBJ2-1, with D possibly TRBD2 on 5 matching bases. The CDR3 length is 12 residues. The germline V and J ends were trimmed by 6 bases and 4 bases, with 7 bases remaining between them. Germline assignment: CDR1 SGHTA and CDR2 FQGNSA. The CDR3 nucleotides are TGTGCCAGCAGGGGAGAGTACAATGAGCAGTTCTTC. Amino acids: CASRGEYNEQFF.

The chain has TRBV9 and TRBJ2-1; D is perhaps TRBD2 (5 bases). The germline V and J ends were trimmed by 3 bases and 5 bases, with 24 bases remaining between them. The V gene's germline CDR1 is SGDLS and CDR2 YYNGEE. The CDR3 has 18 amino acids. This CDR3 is CASSAHGGPPVKNNEQFF. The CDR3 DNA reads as TGTGCCAGCAGCGCGCACGGAGGACCCCCGGTGAAGAACAATGAGCAGTTCTTC.

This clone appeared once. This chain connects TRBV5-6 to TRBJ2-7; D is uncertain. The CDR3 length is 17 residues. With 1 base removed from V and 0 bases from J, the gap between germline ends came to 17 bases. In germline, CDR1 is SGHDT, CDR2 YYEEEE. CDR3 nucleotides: TGTGCCAGCAGCTTGTGCGACACCCAAACCCCCTCCTACGAGCAGTACTTC. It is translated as CASSLCDTQTPSYEQYF. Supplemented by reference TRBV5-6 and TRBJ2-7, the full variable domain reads DAGVTQSPTHLIKTRGQQVTLRCSPKSGHDTVSWYQQALGQGPQFIFQYYEEEERQRGNFPDRFSGHQFPNYSSELNVNALLLGDSALYLCASSLCDTQTPSYEQYFGPGTRLTVT.

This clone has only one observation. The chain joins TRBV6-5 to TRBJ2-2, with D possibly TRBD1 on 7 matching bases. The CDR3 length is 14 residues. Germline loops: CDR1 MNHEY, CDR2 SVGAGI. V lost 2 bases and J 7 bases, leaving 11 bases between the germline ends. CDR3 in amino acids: CASSYPGGGGELFF. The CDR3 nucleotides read TGTGCCAGCAGTTACCCAGGGGGAGGCGGGGAGCTGTTTTTT.

DNA of the CDR3: TGTGCCAGCAGTGAAGCCAGAAACTATGGCTACACCTTC. Translation gives CASSEARNYGYTF. This chain connects TRBV2 to TRBJ1-2; no clear D gene. The germline gives CDR1 SNHLY, CDR2 FYNNEI. This CDR3 spans 13 amino acids. V shed 0 bases and J shed 2 bases, with 4 bases lying between them. Based on the CDR3 plus reference TRBV2 and TRBJ1-2, the full variable domain is EPEVTQTPSHQVTQMGQEVILRCVPISNHLYFYWYRQILGQKVEFLVSFYNNEISEKSEIFDDQFSVERPDGSNFTLKIRSTKLEDSAMYFCASSEARNYGYTFGSGTRLTVV.

CDR3 loop: CASSGGFSGYTF. For the CDR3, the DNA is TGTGCCAGCTCTGGGGGGTTTTCAGGGTACACCTTC. The chain carries TRBV7-2 and TRBJ1-2; TRBD1 might be the D (5 bases). V shed 8 bases and J shed 11 bases, with 18 bases lying between them. CDR3 length: 12 amino acids. CDR1 is SGHTA, CDR2 FQGNSA, per germline.